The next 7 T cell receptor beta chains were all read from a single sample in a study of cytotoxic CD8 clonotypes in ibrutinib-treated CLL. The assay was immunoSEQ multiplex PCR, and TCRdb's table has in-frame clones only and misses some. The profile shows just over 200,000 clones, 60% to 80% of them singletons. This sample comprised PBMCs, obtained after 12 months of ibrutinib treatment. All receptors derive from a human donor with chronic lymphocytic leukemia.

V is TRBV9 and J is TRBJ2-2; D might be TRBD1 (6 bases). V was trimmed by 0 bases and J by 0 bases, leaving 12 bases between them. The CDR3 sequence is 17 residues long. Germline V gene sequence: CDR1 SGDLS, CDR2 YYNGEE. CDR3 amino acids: CASSVGWTDANTGELFF. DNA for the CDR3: TGTGCCAGCAGCGTAGGCTGGACAGACGCGAACACCGGGGAGCTGTTTTTT.

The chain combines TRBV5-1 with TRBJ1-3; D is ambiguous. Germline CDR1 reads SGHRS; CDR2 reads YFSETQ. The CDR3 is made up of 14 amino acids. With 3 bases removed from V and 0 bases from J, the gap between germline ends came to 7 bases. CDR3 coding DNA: TGCGCCAGCAGCTCAGGAAGCTCTGGAAACACCATATATTTT. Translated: CASSSGSSGNTIYF.

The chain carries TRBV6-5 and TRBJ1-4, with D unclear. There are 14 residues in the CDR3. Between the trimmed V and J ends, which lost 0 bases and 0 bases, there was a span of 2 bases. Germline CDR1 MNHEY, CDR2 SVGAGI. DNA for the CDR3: TGTGCCAGCAGTTACTCTTCAACTAATGAAAAACTGTTTTTT. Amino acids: CASSYSSTNEKLFF.

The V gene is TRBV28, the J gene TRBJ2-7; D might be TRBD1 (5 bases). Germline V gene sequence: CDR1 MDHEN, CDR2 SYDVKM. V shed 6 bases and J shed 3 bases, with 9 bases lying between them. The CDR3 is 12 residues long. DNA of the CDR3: TGTGCCAGCAGGTGGCAGGGCTACGAGCAGTACTTC. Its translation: CASRWQGYEQYF.

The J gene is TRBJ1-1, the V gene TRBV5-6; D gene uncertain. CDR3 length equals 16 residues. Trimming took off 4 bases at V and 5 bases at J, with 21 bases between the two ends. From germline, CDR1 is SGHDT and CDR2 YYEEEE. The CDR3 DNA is TGTGCCAGCAGCCCCTTAATCTTAGGACGGAGGACTGAAGCTTTCTTT. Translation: CASSPLILGRRTEAFF. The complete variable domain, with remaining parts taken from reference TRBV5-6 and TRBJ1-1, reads DAGVTQSPTHLIKTRGQQVTLRCSPKSGHDTVSWYQQALGQGPQFIFQYYEEEERQRGNFPDRFSGHQFPNYSSELNVNALLLGDSALYLCASSPLILGRRTEAFFGQGTRLTVV.

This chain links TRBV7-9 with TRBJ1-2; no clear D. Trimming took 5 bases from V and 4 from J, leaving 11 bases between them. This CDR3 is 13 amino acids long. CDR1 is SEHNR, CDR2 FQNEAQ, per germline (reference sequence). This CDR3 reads CASSPDGPYGYTF. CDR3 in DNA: TGTGCCAGCAGCCCGGACGGACCCTATGGCTACACCTTC.

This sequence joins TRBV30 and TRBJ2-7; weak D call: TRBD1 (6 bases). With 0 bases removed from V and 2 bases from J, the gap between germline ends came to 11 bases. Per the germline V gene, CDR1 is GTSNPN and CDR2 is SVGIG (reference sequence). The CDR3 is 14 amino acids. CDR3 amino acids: CAWSVNQGPYEQYF. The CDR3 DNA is TGTGCCTGGAGTGTAAACCAGGGGCCCTACGAGCAGTACTTC.